Sequencing of this T cell receptor (beta chain) was carried out in a study of shared clonotypes between healthy human individuals. Deep was the level at which the assay was run. Clones were read by immunoSEQ multiplex PCR, and TCRdb kept only the in-frame ones, dropping some. The top ten clones hold 1.5% of a sample with about 980,000 clones, about 80% of them seen once. Study-level findings and limits: Between a handful of donors, naive CD4 clonotypes were shared at a level of about 5.3%. Sorted-subset samples were not fully sequenced, rarefaction indicated.

In the case of this clone: Its antigen is unidentified.

The healthy adult donors were HIV-negative and reported no recent acute infections or vaccinations. Germline V gives CDR1 LGHNA, CDR2 YSLEER. This CDR3 region has 15 residues. Between the trimmed V and J ends, which lost 0 bases and 4 bases, there was a span of 10 bases. Sequenced material: memory CD4+ T cells sorted from blood. The subset was: CD45RA-negative fraction. The clonotype comes from a man between 18 and 29 years old in good health. The gene calls are TRBV4-3 and TRBJ2-1; D unclear. CDR3 coding DNA: TGCGCCAGCAGCCAAGACTGGACGCCTTACAATGAGCAGTTCTTC. Residues: CASSQDWTPYNEQFF.